The 4 T cell receptor beta chains presented below share a single source sample, sequenced in a study of T cells after yellow fever vaccination. TCRdb reprocessed the 5' RACE reads with MiXCR, giving one entry per CDR3 protein. Among about 250,000 distinct CDR3 sequences listed, more than 3.5% were seen once. Sample: PBMCs, taken 15 days after the yellow fever booster vaccination. All receptors derive from a man between 18 and 29 years old who received the YFV17D yellow fever vaccine.

Only a few counts were recorded for this clonotype. CDR3 sequence (DNA): TGTGCCAGCAGCGTAGGCGCCGGTTCCGTCGGCTACACCTTC. Its protein is CASSVGAGSVGYTF. The rearrangement links TRBV9 to TRBJ1-2; D call uncertain. Trimming removed 0 bases from V and 8 bases from J, with 14 bases in between. Germline lookup yields CDR1 SGDLS and CDR2 YYNGEE. CDR3 length: 14 residues. The full variable domain, its missing parts supplied by reference TRBV9 and TRBJ1-2, is DSGVTQTPKHLITATGQRVTLRCSPRSGDLSVYWYQQSLDQGLQFLIQYYNGEERAKGNILERFSAQQFPDLHSELNLSSLELGDSALYFCASSVGAGSVGYTFGSGTRLTVV.

This clonotype was seen at least ten times. The V call is TRBV29-1, the J call TRBJ1-2; D possibly corresponds to TRBD1 (6 bases). CDR1 SQVTM and CDR2 ANQGSEA come from the germline V gene. This CDR3 region has 13 residues. Trimming shortened V by 4 bases and J by 7 bases, and 16 bases separated the two germline ends. In DNA form, the CDR3 reads TGCAGCGTTGGAACAGGGATCTACTTTGGCTACACCTTC. Translated: CSVGTGIYFGYTF.

This clonotype was observed at least ten times. The gene calls are TRBV3-1 and TRBJ2-7; D possibly corresponds to TRBD1 (6 bases). This CDR3 region has 13 residues. Germline loops: CDR1 LGHDT, CDR2 YNNKEL (reference sequence). Trimming stripped 8 bases from V and 0 bases from J, with 11 bases between. CDR3 region: CASGGQPSYEQYF. CDR3 nucleotide sequence: TGTGCCAGCGGGGGCCAACCCTCCTACGAGCAGTACTTC.

This clonotype has ten or more counts. This sequence joins TRBV6-2 or TRBV6-3 and TRBJ2-7; D is possibly TRBD2 (5 bases). V was pared by 5 bases and J by 3 bases, with 20 bases between. Germline CDR1 MNHEY, CDR2 SVGEGT. The CDR3 runs 16 residues. The CDR3 spells CASSPHDRAESYEQYV. CDR3 nucleotides: TGTGCCAGCAGTCCACACGATAGAGCGGAGAGCTACGAGCAGTACGTC.